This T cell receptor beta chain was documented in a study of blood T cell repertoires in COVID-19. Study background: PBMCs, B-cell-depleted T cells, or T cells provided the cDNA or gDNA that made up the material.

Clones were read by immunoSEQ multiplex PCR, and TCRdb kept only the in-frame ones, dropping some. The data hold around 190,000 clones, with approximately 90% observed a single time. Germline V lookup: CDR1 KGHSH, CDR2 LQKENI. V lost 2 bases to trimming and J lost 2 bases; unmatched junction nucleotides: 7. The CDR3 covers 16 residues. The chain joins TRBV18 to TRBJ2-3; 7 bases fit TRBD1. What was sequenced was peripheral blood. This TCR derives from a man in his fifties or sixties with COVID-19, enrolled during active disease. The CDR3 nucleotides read TGTGCCAGCTCACCAAAACCGGGACAGTCCACAGATACGCAGTATTTT. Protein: CASSPKPGQSTDTQYF.